This TCR beta chain was captured by sequencing in a study of patients and donors after allogeneic stem cell transplantation. The J segment lost 3 bases and the V segment lost 4 bases, leaving 10 bases of the junction unmatched. This CDR3 has 16 amino acids. Germline V gene sequence: CDR1 SGHTA, CDR2 FQGNSA. MiXCR was run by TCRdb on the RT-PCR reads, yielding one entry per CDR3 protein. Of roughly 880,000 distinct CDR3 sequences listed, about a sixth were seen once; the top ten hold 5% to 7.5%. This clonotype was counted a few times. The receptor was derived from a human donor who was either an allogeneic HSCT recipient or a stem cell or donor lymphocyte infusion donor (not recorded which). It is not recorded whose cells these are; they may come from a transplant donor. This rearrangement joins TRBV7-2 to TRBJ2-7, with TRBD2 matching over 9 bases. Source material: blood, either unsorted or a sorted T cell fraction (not recorded which). In nucleotides, the CDR3 is TGTGCCAGCAGCTCACCAAGTAGCGGGGGCCTCTACGAGCAGTACTTC. Translation gives CASSSPSSGGLYEQYF.